Listed here are 4 T cell receptor beta chains from one sample, sequenced in a study of OX40 agonist ivuxolimab in advanced cancers. Some clones are missing from TCRdb's copy, which holds only in-frame ones; the method was immunoSEQ multiplex PCR. The profile covers 70,000 to 95,000 clones, with roughly 90% appearing a single time and over 0.65% taken by the ten largest. The specimen was CD4+ or CD8+ T cells sorted from blood, collected in a trial of the OX40 agonist ivuxolimab. These receptors all come from an adult with an advanced solid tumor such as melanoma, head and neck, liver or kidney cancer.

The V and J genes are TRBV5-1 and TRBJ1-6, with no clear D. The CDR3 runs to 14 residues. CDR1 and CDR2 from the germline V gene are SGHRS and YFSETQ. Trimming removed 0 bases from V and 9 bases from J, with 10 bases in between. The CDR3 DNA is TGCGCCAGCAGCTTGGGGCTAATGGGTTCACCCCTCCACTTT. Amino acid sequence: CASSLGLMGSPLHF.

The J gene is TRBJ2-4, the V gene TRBV6-6; D is unresolved. The CDR3 length is 16 residues. Germline V gene lookup returns CDR1 MNHNY and CDR2 SVGAGI (reference sequence). V was pared by 2 bases and J by 1 base, with 12 bases between. This CDR3 is CASSYLPPGAKNIQYF. CDR3 sequence (DNA): TGTGCCAGCAGTTACCTCCCGCCCGGGGCCAAAAACATTCAGTACTTC.

The V call is TRBV5-1, the J call TRBJ1-1; a possible D gene is TRBD1 (6 bases). V was clipped by 4 bases and J by 4 bases, with 14 bases between them. Germline CDR1 SGHRS, CDR2 YFSETQ. The CDR3 sequence is 14 residues long. CDR3 in amino acids: CASSDLTGPTEAFF. CDR3 in DNA: TGCGCCAGCAGCGACTTAACAGGGCCCACTGAAGCTTTCTTT.

The V gene is TRBV7-8, the J gene TRBJ1-1; no clear D gene. The CDR3 extends over 13 amino acids. V lost 7 bases, J lost 0 bases, and 9 bases lay in between. CDR1 is SGHVS and CDR2 is FQNEAQ in the germline V gene. The CDR3 DNA reads TGTGCCAGCACCAGTCAGTTGAACACTGAAGCTTTCTTT. It translates to CASTSQLNTEAFF. Variable domain in full (rest from reference TRBV7-8 and TRBJ1-1): GAGVSQSPRYKVAKRGQDVALRCDPISGHVSLFWYQQALGQGPEFLTYFQNEAQLDKSGLPSDRFFAERPEGSVSTLKIQRTQQEDSAVYLCASTSQLNTEAFFGQGTRLTVV.